Described below is a single T cell receptor beta chain sequence and its context. Its antigen is still unknown. Only in-frame clones appear in the TCRdb table, and some are missing; sequencing was by immunoSEQ multiplex PCR. Among some 29,000 clones listed, about 87% were seen once. The data are from a study of somatic mutations in cytotoxic T cells in rheumatoid arthritis. About the study: Each patient's diagnosis was followed right away by a blood draw (30 ml EDTA), before any treatment.

The CD4+ and CD8+ fractions came from positive magnetic bead selection and were purity-checked by flow cytometry. General study findings and limits: The largest CD8+ clone made up over 20% of CD8+ cells in about an eighth of the roughly 60 patients.

V lost 3 bases and J 3 bases, leaving 9 bases between the germline ends. The germline V gene has CDR1 KGHSH and CDR2 LQKENI. The length of the CDR3 is 13 residues. This sequence originates from an adult with rheumatoid arthritis. The rearrangement joins TRBV18 to TRBJ2-7, with a possible D match to TRBD2 (6 bases). What was sequenced was CD8+ T cells sorted from blood. The chain's CDR3 is CASSPLTSYEQYF. CDR3 in DNA: TGTGCCAGCTCACCCTTGACTAGCTACGAGCAGTACTTC.